Presented here are 3 T cell receptor beta chains from one specimen sequenced in a study of response to subunit inactivated influenza vaccine. One entry per CDR3 protein, called by TCRdb with MiXCR from the RT-PCR reads. This sample has around 530,000 distinct CDR3 sequences, with 12% found just once. Sequences were derived from PBMCs from blood, sampled on the day of vaccination. The origin of the receptors is a man between 45 and 60 years old who received an inactivated influenza vaccine.

V gene TRBV6-1 combines with J gene TRBJ1-5, with TRBD1 identical over 7 bases. Germline V gene sequence: CDR1 MNHNS, CDR2 SASEGT. This CDR3 region has 14 residues. The V and J ends lost 10 bases and 1 base, in that order; junction bases with no gene match: 7. CDR3 nucleotide sequence: TGTGCCATCGCTCCACAGGGGAGCAATCAGCCCCAGCATTTT. It specifies CAIAPQGSNQPQHF.

The genes are TRBV20-1 and TRBJ2-1; D is perhaps TRBD2 (6 bases). Germline loops: CDR1 DFQATT, CDR2 SNEGSKA (reference sequence). There are 14 residues in the CDR3. V lost 5 bases, J lost 5 bases, and 16 bases lay in between. The CDR3 DNA follows: TGCAGTGCTGGCGGAAGTAGCGGCAACAATGAGCAGTTCTTC. Amino acid sequence: CSAGGSSGNNEQFF.

This clonotype turned up a few times. The V gene is TRBV20-1, the J gene TRBJ2-1, with TRBD2 matching 7 bases. The CDR3 extends over 12 amino acids. The germline gives CDR1 DFQATT, CDR2 SNEGSKA (reference sequence). After removal of 7 bases from V and 8 bases from J, the junction contained 8 bases not matched to a gene. The CDR3 DNA is TGCAGTGGGAAGAGGGGAGGGGATGAGCAGTTCTTC. Translation gives CSGKRGGDEQFF.